This T cell receptor beta chain was obtained from a study of T-cell memory formation after mild COVID-19. Study background: The study found TCR clusters largely donor specific.

Study findings and constraints: Some responding clones appeared in pre-infection memory, suggesting cross-reactive memory joined. Clones that contracted from day 15 to 85 had balanced CD4/CD8; later expanders were CD4+ biased. Among CD4+ contracting clones, most were CM and EM, and CD8+ ones EMRA.

Looked up from germline, CDR1 is SGHVS and CDR2 is FNYEAQ. The CDR3 loop spans 18 amino acids. V lost 4 bases and J lost 1, with 23 bases in between. In TCRdb, the 5' RACE reads were re-called with MiXCR into one record per CDR3 protein. The table lists approximately 350,000 distinct CDR3 sequences, around 27% of them singletons. On this clonotype: Its antigen remains unidentified.

Sequencing was carried out using PBMCs or a T cell subset sorted from them (not recorded which). The sequence came from an adult woman who had mild COVID-19 (a few samples of this study predate the infection). Cell type and time point are not known. This chain joins TRBV7-6 and TRBJ2-7; D tentatively reads TRBD1 or TRBD2 (6 bases each). CDR3 nucleotide sequence: TGTGCCAGCAGCTCCCGGCGGATTTTACAGGGAGGTTCCTACGAGCAGTACTTC. Translation gives CASSSRRILQGGSYEQYF.